Sequencing of this T cell receptor (beta chain) was carried out in a study of cytomegalovirus exposure and HLA in healthy donors. Study-level findings and limits: Cytomegalovirus association was listed for about 150 TCR beta chains.

The study ran its PCR with 60 Vbeta and 13 Jbeta primers. Generated by immunoSEQ multiplex PCR, the TCRdb table keeps only in-frame clones and is missing some. Found here are 150,000 to 200,000 clones, about 84% of them singletons; the top ten hold roughly 5%. Trimming removed 5 bases at V and 0 bases at J, with 17 bases between. The CDR3 contains 17 residues. Germline CDR1 and CDR2: SEHNR and FQNEAQ (reference sequence). In regard to this clone: Its antigen is not identified.

Sample: PBMCs. This chain uses TRBV7-9 with TRBJ2-1; tentatively, D is TRBD2 (6 bases). The clonotype comes from a man younger than 30 in good health and CMV-seronegative. In nucleotides, the CDR3 is TGTGCCAGCAGCCAAACGGATAGCGGTATCTCCTACAATGAGCAGTTCTTC. This codes for CASSQTDSGISYNEQFF.